The 21 T cell receptor beta chains presented below share a single source sample, sequenced in a study of T cell repertoires in cytomegalovirus infection. Their cognate antigens are unknown. From the reads, TCRdb called clonotypes with MiXCR, one entry per CDR3 protein. The sample gives 150,000 or so distinct CDR3 sequences, over 30% of which show up once; roughly half is in the top ten. Sequences were derived from CD8+ T cells from cultured PBMCs, sampled from culture after CMV antigen stimulation. These receptor sequences come from a human donor in good health (CMV status not recorded). Some clones in this sample may be carry-over from other donors' samples.

This clonotype has only a few counts. The genes are TRBV12-3 or TRBV12-4 and TRBJ2-5; the match to TRBD2 covers 10 bases. V gave up 1 base and J gave up 5 bases; unmatched junction bases: 7. The CDR3 covers 16 residues. CDR3 DNA sequence: TGTGCCAGCAGTTTAGGGGTAGCGGGGGGCCAGGAGACCCAGTACTTC. It encodes CASSLGVAGGQETQYF.

CDR3 sequence reads: CASSPLFGSTTQYF. Written as DNA, the CDR3 is TGCGCCAGCAGCCCCCTCTTTGGCTCAACGACGCAGTATTTT. This chain connects TRBV4-1 to TRBJ2-3; no clear D. This CDR3 region has 14 residues. V was cut by 4 bases and J by 9 bases, with 17 bases left in between. From germline, CDR1 is MGHRA and CDR2 YSYEKL.

With respect to this clonotype: The germline gene is not matched at one end of the junction; a read error may be the cause. The chain links TRBV2 to TRBJ2-1; TRBD1 matches at 11 bases. This CDR3 comprises 13 residues. Germline CDR1 is SNHLY and CDR2 is FYNNEI. The CDR3 sequence is CASGTGGYNEEFF. Written as DNA, the CDR3 is TGTGCCAGCGGGACAGGGGGTTACAATGAGGAGTTCTTC.

The genes are TRBV10-3 and TRBJ2-4, with TRBD1 matching over 10 bases. V trimming: 9 bases; J trimming: 8 bases; junction bases outside the gene matches: 10. Germline loops: CDR1 ENHRY, CDR2 SYGVKD. CDR3 length equals 14 residues. CDR3 in DNA: TGTGCCATTAGAAAGGGACAGGGGAAATACATTCAGTACTTC. Its translation: CAIRKGQGKYIQYF.

The chain joins TRBV4-1 to TRBJ1-4, with a possible D match to TRBD1 (6 bases). V gave up 0 bases and J gave up 4 bases, with 12 bases separating them. The CDR3 covers 16 residues. Germline V gives CDR1 MGHRA, CDR2 YSYEKL. DNA for the CDR3: TGCGCCAGCAGCCAAGATCCGGGACACGTTAATGAAAAACTGTTTTTT. This translates into CASSQDPGHVNEKLFF.

The chain carries TRBV6-1 and TRBJ2-2, with TRBD2 identical over 7 bases. V was clipped by 4 bases and J by 4 bases; unmatched bases: 3. The germline CDR1 and CDR2 sequences are MNHNS and SASEGT. This CDR3 is 14 amino acids long. CDR3 amino acids: CASSVIAGTGELFF. The CDR3 region has the DNA TGTGCCAGCAGTGTAATAGCGGGCACCGGGGAGCTGTTTTTT.

Many counts were recorded for this clonotype. V gene TRBV6-5 combines with J gene TRBJ2-5; D is perhaps TRBD2 (5 bases). Germline values: CDR1 MNHEY, CDR2 SVGAGI. The CDR3 contains 13 residues. Trimming left V 0 bases short and J 5 bases short, with 7 bases between. In DNA, the CDR3 is TGTGCCAGCAGTTACTCACTAGGGGAGACCCAGTACTTC. Protein sequence: CASSYSLGETQYF.

This clonotype was counted at least ten times. The rearrangement links TRBV12-3 or TRBV12-4 to TRBJ1-2; D call uncertain. V gave up 1 base and J gave up 4 bases, with 7 bases separating them. The CDR3 extends over 13 amino acids. The CDR3 nucleotides are TGTGCCAGCAGTTTAGGGCGGATCTATGGCTACACCTTC. Amino acid sequence: CASSLGRIYGYTF.

This clonotype is medium-sized (0.01 to 0.1%) in the sample. This sequence joins TRBV7-6 and TRBJ2-4; TRBD1 agrees at 9 bases. Germline trimming cut 5 bases from V and 2 bases from J; bases unmatched to any gene: 7. CDR1 and CDR2 (germline): SGHVS, FNYEAQ. The CDR3 has 16 amino acids. The DNA of the CDR3 is TGTGCCAGCAGCCCGGGACAGGGAGTTACCAAAAACATTCAGTACTTC. Translation gives CASSPGQGVTKNIQYF.

This clonotype was observed a handful of times. The V call is TRBV4-1, the J call TRBJ2-7, with D possibly TRBD1 on 5 matching bases. Germline V CDR1 and CDR2: MGHRA, YSYEKL. V gave up 4 bases and J gave up 1 base, with 8 bases separating them. This CDR3 spans 13 amino acids. The CDR3 nucleotides read TGCGCCAGCAGCCCTCGACAGTCCTACGAGCAGTACTTC. It codes for CASSPRQSYEQYF.

This clonotype appeared many times. The rearrangement joins TRBV27 to TRBJ1-5; D not resolved. CDR1 is MNHEY and CDR2 is SMNVEV in the germline V gene (reference sequence). V was clipped by 7 bases and J by 0 bases, with 10 bases between them. CDR3 length: 14 residues. CDR3 nucleotides: TGTGCCAGCAAGGACTTTTATAGCAATCAGCCCCAGCATTTT. Amino acid sequence: CASKDFYSNQPQHF.

This clonotype was seen ten or more times. The chain uses TRBV7-2 and TRBJ2-1; weak D call: TRBD2 (5 bases). The CDR3 is made up of 15 amino acids. The V gene's germline CDR1 is SGHTA and CDR2 FQGNSA. V shed 6 bases and J shed 3 bases, with 15 bases lying between them. This CDR3 is CASSSLPGVYNEQFF. The CDR3 DNA reads TGTGCCAGCAGTTCCTTGCCCGGGGTCTACAATGAGCAGTTCTTC.

This clonotype turned up a few times. The genes are TRBV6-6 and TRBJ1-5, with TRBD1 matching 7 bases. V was pared by 5 bases and J by 9 bases, with 10 bases of the junction left unmatched. CDR1 is MNHNY and CDR2 is SVGAGI in the germline V gene (reference sequence). The CDR3 has 14 residues. The CDR3 loop is CASSQGQLTWPQHF. CDR3 DNA sequence: TGTGCCAGCAGTCAGGGACAGCTAACCTGGCCCCAGCATTTT.

This sequence joins TRBV2 and TRBJ2-7; 8 nucleotides line up with TRBD1. Germline assignment: CDR1 SNHLY and CDR2 FYNNEI. The CDR3 spans 14 residues. The V gene end was trimmed by 4 bases and the J gene end by 1 base; junction bases not matched to a gene: 3. CDR3 region: CASSGTGISYEQYF. CDR3 DNA sequence: TGTGCCAGCAGTGGGACAGGGATATCCTACGAGCAGTACTTC.

In this sample, this clonotype turned up a few times. The rearrangement joins TRBV10-3 to TRBJ2-7; no reliable D call. The CDR3 has 16 residues. Trimming pared 2 bases from V and 0 bases from J, leaving 14 bases between. Germline CDR1 reads ENHRY; CDR2 reads SYGVKD. The CDR3 reads CAISELNSLSSYEQYF. The CDR3 DNA reads TGTGCCATCAGTGAGCTGAACAGCTTAAGCTCCTACGAGCAGTACTTC.

This clonotype was seen a few times. The chain recombines TRBV6-5 with TRBJ2-5; D gene uncertain. Germline V gene lookup returns CDR1 MNHEY and CDR2 SVGAGI. This CDR3 has 14 residues. Trimming took 10 bases from V and 2 from J, leaving 17 bases between them. The CDR3 nucleotides read TGTGCCACATCGAAATTGGATTATCAAGAGACCCAGTACTTC. It specifies CATSKLDYQETQYF.

The chain employs TRBV27 and TRBJ2-3; D is possibly TRBD2 (7 bases). The germline V and J ends were trimmed by 5 bases and 1 base, with 16 bases remaining between them. This CDR3 comprises 16 residues. The germline CDR1 and CDR2 sequences are MNHEY and SMNVEV (reference sequence). CDR3 sequence reads: CASSELGGGGTDTQYF. The CDR3 DNA reads TGTGCCAGCAGTGAGCTAGGGGGGGGGGGCACAGATACGCAGTATTTT.

This clonotype was recorded many times. The J gene is TRBJ2-1, the V gene TRBV7-2, with 13 bases fitting TRBD2. V dropped 6 bases and J dropped 2; count of bases not matched to a gene: 10. Germline V gene data show CDR1 as SGHTA and CDR2 as FQGNSA. CDR3 length equals 18 residues. The CDR3 protein is CASSITSGGAITYNEQFF. Written as DNA, the CDR3 is TGTGCCAGCAGTATAACTAGCGGGGGGGCAATAACCTACAATGAGCAGTTCTTC.

This clonotype was counted only a few times. The chain uses TRBV2 and TRBJ2-5; D not certain. The CDR3 contains 13 residues. Trimming took off 3 bases at V and 3 bases at J, with 8 bases between the two ends. Germline CDR1 is SNHLY and CDR2 is FYNNEI. CDR3 loop: CASSEGLEETQYF. Written as DNA, the CDR3 is TGTGCCAGCAGTGAGGGGTTAGAAGAGACCCAGTACTTC.

The chain joins TRBV12-3 or TRBV12-4 to TRBJ2-3, with D possibly TRBD2 on 6 matching bases. This CDR3 has 11 residues. The V end lost 8 bases, the J end lost 6 bases, and 9 bases lay between the germline ends. The CDR3 bases are TGTGCCAGCGGGGGAGGTGATACGCAGTATTTT. Amino acids: CASGGGDTQYF.

This chain links TRBV9 with TRBJ2-7; D is uncertain. V lost 0 bases and J lost 0, with 10 bases in between. Germline CDR1 is SGDLS and CDR2 is YYNGEE. The CDR3 covers 15 residues. The DNA of the CDR3 is TGTGCCAGCAGCGTAGATGTGGTGAGCTCCTACGAGCAGTACTTC. Translating it yields CASSVDVVSSYEQYF.